This T cell receptor (beta chain) was obtained from a study of Ad26.COV2.S vaccination and SARS-CoV-2 variants. Across the study: This donor came from the COV1001 trial of Ad26.COV2.S.

Measured with immunoSEQ multiplex PCR; TCRdb has only the in-frame clones, and not every one. Seen here are 450,000 to 550,000 clones, 70% to 90% observed once, and the top ten hold over 1.5%. This CDR3 has 16 amino acids. Germline V gives CDR1 SGHTA, CDR2 FQGTGA. Trimming stripped 5 bases from V and 1 base from J, with 15 bases between. Treatment noted: roughly 18 received Ad26.COV2.S at low or high dose, single or two shots; several received placebo; per-sample allocation not given. Sampling occurred on day 63 after the first vaccine or placebo injection. Based in Boston, the donor was an adult of 18-55 years.

This sequence was found in a person aged 18-60 years who received the Ad26.COV2.S COVID-19 vaccine or a placebo. V gene TRBV7-3 combines with J gene TRBJ2-1; maybe TRBD1 (6 bases). Sequenced here: peripheral blood, sampled in a trial of Ad26.COV2.S vaccine versus placebo. CDR3 DNA sequence: TGTGCCAGCAGCCAAAAACCAGGGACATCCTACAATGAGCAGTTCTTC. Residues: CASSQKPGTSYNEQFF.